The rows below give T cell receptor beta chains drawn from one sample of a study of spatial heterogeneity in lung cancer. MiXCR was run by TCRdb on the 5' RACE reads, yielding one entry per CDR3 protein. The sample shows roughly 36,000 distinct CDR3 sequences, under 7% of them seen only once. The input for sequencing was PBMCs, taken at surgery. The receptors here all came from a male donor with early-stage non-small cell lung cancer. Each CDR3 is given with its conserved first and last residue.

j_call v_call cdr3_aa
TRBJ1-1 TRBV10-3 CAISEVRGHLNTEAFF
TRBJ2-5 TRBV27 CASSLWGSGGGRETQYF
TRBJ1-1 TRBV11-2 CASSSSGTGYRAFF
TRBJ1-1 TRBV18 CASSLGSNTEAFF
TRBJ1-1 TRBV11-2 CASTPGQVETEAFF
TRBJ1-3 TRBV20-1 CSASYRTGRDTIYF
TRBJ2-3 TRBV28 CASSSPGQGVPDTQYF
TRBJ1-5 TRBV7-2 CASSLVKQGGQPQHF
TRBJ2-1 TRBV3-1 CASSHPDRGRYNEQFF
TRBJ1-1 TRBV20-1 CSAEVNTEAFF
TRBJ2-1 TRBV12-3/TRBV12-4 CASSFRLLEGNEQFF
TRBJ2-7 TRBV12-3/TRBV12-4 CASSNLGDRYEQYF
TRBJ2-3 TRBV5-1 CASRLAGDHTDTQYF
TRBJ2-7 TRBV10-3 CAISGGAYEQYF
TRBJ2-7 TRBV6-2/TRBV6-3 CASDYRGEQYF
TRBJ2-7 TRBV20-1 CSARATSGGSYEQYF
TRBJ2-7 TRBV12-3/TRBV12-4 CASSFVPGGAKEQYF
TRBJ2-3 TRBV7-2 CASSLDPAMDTQYF
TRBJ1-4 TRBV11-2 CASSSRIRQGSNEKLFF
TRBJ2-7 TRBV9 CASSVVGSSYEQYF
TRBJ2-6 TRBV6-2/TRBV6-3 CASSVTGSGANVLTF
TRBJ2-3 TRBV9 CASSSGQITDTQYF
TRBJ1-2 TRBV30 CAWNRQTGVYGYTF
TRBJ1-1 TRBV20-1 CSARAGPGTEAFF
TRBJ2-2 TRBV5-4 CASSPSDGELFF
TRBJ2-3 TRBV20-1 CSAAPPSGGYQDTQYF
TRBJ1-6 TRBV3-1 CASSQETGVYSSPLHF
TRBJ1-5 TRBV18 CASSPSFQRNQPQHF
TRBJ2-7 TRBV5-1 CASSLEGDEQYF
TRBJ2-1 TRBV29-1 CSVEDGREQFF
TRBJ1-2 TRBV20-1 CSAREQTNYGYTF
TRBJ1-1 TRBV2 CASRGPLQGAFF
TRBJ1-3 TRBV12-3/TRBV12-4 CASTSSGNTIYF
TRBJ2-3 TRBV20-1 CSARGASGDTDTQYF
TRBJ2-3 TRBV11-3 CASSLGTSGGAFETDTQYF
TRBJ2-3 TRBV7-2 CASSPRGLAGGNPSDTQYF
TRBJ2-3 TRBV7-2 CASSLGAGGLTDTQYF
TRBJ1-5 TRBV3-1 CASSQGGQGGQPQHF
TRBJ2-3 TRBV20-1 CSARRRGYTDTQYF
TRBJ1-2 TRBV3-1 CASSQDWQGSGYTF
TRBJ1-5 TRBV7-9 CASSFGSGQPQHF
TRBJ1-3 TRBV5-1 CASSLGGFSGNTIYF
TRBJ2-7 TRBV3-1 CASSQIAGSYEQYF
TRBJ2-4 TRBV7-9 CASSFFDKPWVKNIQYF
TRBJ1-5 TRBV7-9 CASSLGTRTYNQPQHF
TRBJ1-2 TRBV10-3 CAISEGQGNYGYTF
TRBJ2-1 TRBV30 CAWKPGIRRNEQFF
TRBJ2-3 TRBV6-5 CASSDGHPTDTQYF
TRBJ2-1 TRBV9 CASSGERGVSVRSSYNEQFF
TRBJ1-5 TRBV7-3 CASSWGGTEGDQPQHF
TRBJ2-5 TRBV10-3 CAIGTGTETQYF
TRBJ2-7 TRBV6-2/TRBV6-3 CASSYSKPSGGYEQYF
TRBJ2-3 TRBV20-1 CSASGTGEASTDTQYF
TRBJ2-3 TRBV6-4 CASSPTSGGTDTQYF
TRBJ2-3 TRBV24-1 CATSDLAGGPRDTQYF
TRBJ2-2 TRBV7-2 CASSPQGNTGELFF
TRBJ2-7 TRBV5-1 CASSPDGQGSYEQYF
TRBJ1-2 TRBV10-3 CAIRNGTSNYGYTF
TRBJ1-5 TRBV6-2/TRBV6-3 CASSPGTGGSQPQHF
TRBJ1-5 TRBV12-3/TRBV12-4 CASSFGTGGLGQPQHF